This is a list of T cell receptor beta chains from one sample in a study of cytomegalovirus exposure and HLA in healthy donors. Data came from immunoSEQ multiplex PCR; TCRdb stores just in-frame clones and leaves some out. The sample shows 100,000 to 150,000 clones, approximately 72% of them seen only once. Material for sequencing was PBMCs. These receptors originate from a woman between 40 and 55 years old in good health and CMV-seropositive. Each CDR3 is given with its conserved first and last residue. D genes are given only for firm matches. Expanded clones are given a class, and other clones once, few, many or no size at all.

NA | TRBD2 | TRBJ2-1 | TRBV2 | CASRPGGAANEQFF | TGTGCCAGCAGACCCGGGGGGGCCGCCAATGAGCAGTTCTTC
NA | NA | TRBJ2-7 | TRBV5-1 | CASSVEDSYEQYF | TGCGCCAGCAGCGTGGAGGACAGCTACGAGCAGTACTTC
NA | NA | TRBJ2-1 | TRBV7-8 | CASRLRRGGEYNEQFF | TGTGCCAGCAGGCTCCGAAGGGGGGGCGAATACAATGAGCAGTTCTTC
NA | TRBD2 | TRBJ2-3 | TRBV7-9 | CASSLGSSGGTTDTQYF | TGTGCCAGCAGCTTAGGTAGTAGCGGGGGGACCACAGATACGCAGTATTTT
NA | TRBD2 | TRBJ2-1 | TRBV6-1 | CASSEAGGAYNEQFF | TGTGCCAGCAGTGAAGCGGGGGGGGCCTACAATGAGCAGTTCTTC
NA | TRBD1 | TRBJ1-1 | TRBV4-2 | CASTDLWTGSNTEAFF | TGTGCCAGCACCGACCTCTGGACAGGGTCGAACACTGAAGCTTTCTTT
once | NA | TRBJ2-5 | TRBV7-2 | CASSPDRVRQETQYF | TGTGCCAGCAGCCCGGACAGAGTACGCCAAGAGACCCAGTACTTC
NA | NA | TRBJ1-1 | TRBV6-5 | CASSYLGVLNTEAFF | TGTGCCAGCAGTTACCTCGGGGTTTTGAACACTGAAGCTTTCTTT
NA | NA | TRBJ2-7 | TRBV12-5 | CASGLTRQIGEQYF | TGTGCTAGTGGTTTGACCCGACAGATTGGCGAGCAGTACTTC
NA | NA | TRBJ2-2 | TRBV6-5 | CASSSDRNTGELFF | TGTGCCAGCAGTTCAGACAGGAACACCGGGGAGCTGTTTTTT
NA | NA | TRBJ1-1 | TRBV6-5 | CASSGTTRMNTEAFF | TGTGCCAGCAGCGGGACAACCCGAATGAACACTGAAGCTTTCTTT
NA | TRBD1 | TRBJ1-1 | TRBV18 | CASSPLGGPETEAFF | TGTGCCAGCTCACCATTAGGGGGCCCGGAGACTGAAGCTTTCTTT
NA | TRBD2 | TRBJ2-1 | TRBV18 | CASSPKRGSGDEQFF | TGTGCCAGCTCACCCAAGCGGGGTTCCGGGGATGAGCAGTTCTTC
NA | NA | TRBJ2-3 | TRBV6-1 | CASSESRGNTQYF | TGTGCCAGCAGTGAAAGTCGGGGTAATACGCAGTATTTT
once | NA | TRBJ1-1 | TRBV11-2 | CASSSRPWNTEAFF | TGTGCCAGCAGCTCTAGACCTTGGAACACTGAAGCTTTCTTT
NA | TRBD2 | TRBJ2-3 | TRBV4-1 | CASSQEPRRGAPGTQYF | TGCGCCAGCAGCCAAGAACCGAGGCGGGGGGCCCCGGGGACGCAGTATTTT
NA | TRBD1 | TRBJ1-2 | TRBV27 | CASSVTGAYGYTF | TGTGCCAGCAGTGTGACAGGGGCCTATGGCTACACCTTC
NA | TRBD1 | TRBJ1-1 | TRBV19 | CASSAGQLGTEAFF | TGTGCCAGTAGTGCGGGACAGCTAGGCACTGAAGCTTTCTTT
once | TRBD2 | TRBJ2-1 | TRBV4-1 | CASSLTTSGRYNEQFF | TGCGCCAGCAGCCTCACGACTAGCGGGCGGTACAATGAGCAGTTCTTC
NA | TRBD2 | TRBJ2-7 | TRBV10-3 | CAISSTSDEQYF | TGTGCCATCAGCAGTACTAGCGACGAGCAGTACTTC
NA | NA | TRBJ2-5 | TRBV4-2 | CASSQDTGGGGGGSQYF | TGTGCCAGCAGCCAAGATACCGGCGGGGGAGGGGGAGGTTCCCAGTACTTC
NA | TRBD1 | TRBJ1-1 | TRBV6-5 | CASSYPGQGSTEAFF | TGTGCCAGCAGTTACCCCGGACAGGGGTCCACTGAAGCTTTCTTT
NA | NA | TRBJ1-1 | TRBV7-9 | CASSRIVRPNTEAFF | TGTGCCAGCAGTCGAATCGTCAGGCCGAACACTGAAGCTTTCTTT
NA | NA | TRBJ1-5 | TRBV6-1 | CASSGYGQPQHF | TGTGCCAGCAGTGGCTACGGGCAGCCCCAGCATTTT
NA | NA | TRBJ1-4 | TRBV6-5 | CASSYGGVGEKLFF | TGTGCCAGCAGTTATGGAGGGGTGGGTGAAAAACTGTTTTTT
NA | TRBD2 | TRBJ2-1 | TRBV7-3 | CASSTLAGGRNEQFF | TGTGCCAGCAGTACACTAGCGGGGGGGCGGAATGAGCAGTTCTTC
NA | NA | TRBJ2-5 | TRBV5-1 | CASSGTRQETQYF | TGCGCCAGCAGCGGGACACGTCAAGAGACCCAGTACTTC
few | TRBD1 | TRBJ1-6 | TRBV13 | CASSSEYLGQGSSYNSPLHF | TGTGCCAGCAGCTCAGAATATCTTGGACAGGGAAGTTCCTATAATTCACCCCTCCACTTT
NA | TRBD1 | TRBJ1-2 | TRBV19 | CASSMGRGPYGYTF | TGTGCCAGTAGTATGGGCAGGGGGCCCTATGGCTACACCTTC
NA | TRBD1 | TRBJ2-7 | TRBV7-2 | CASSLDRGFYEQYF | TGTGCCAGCAGCTTAGACAGGGGCTTCTACGAGCAGTACTTC
NA | NA | TRBJ2-2 | TRBV10-3 | CAISESEGIGAGELFF | TGTGCCATCAGTGAGTCGGAGGGGATCGGTGCCGGGGAGCTGTTTTTT
NA | TRBD1 | TRBJ1-1 | TRBV2 | CASSEGGTGGEEAFF | TGTGCCAGCAGTGAAGGAGGGACAGGGGGCGAAGAAGCTTTCTTT
NA | NA | TRBJ1-1 | TRBV11-2 | CASSLAGGDTEAFF | TGTGCCAGCAGCTTGGCTGGCGGGGACACTGAAGCTTTCTTT
NA | TRBD1 | TRBJ1-2 | TRBV19 | CAIQGIGTDGYTF | TGTGCCATACAGGGGATTGGGACAGATGGCTACACCTTC
once | NA | TRBJ2-2 | TRBV9 | CASSVDRQGWTGELFF | TGTGCCAGCAGCGTAGATCGTCAGGGTTGGACCGGGGAGCTGTTTTTT
NA | NA | TRBJ2-2 | TRBV7-2 | CASSLEGAWELFF | TGTGCCAGCAGCTTGGAGGGGGCATGGGAGCTGTTTTTT